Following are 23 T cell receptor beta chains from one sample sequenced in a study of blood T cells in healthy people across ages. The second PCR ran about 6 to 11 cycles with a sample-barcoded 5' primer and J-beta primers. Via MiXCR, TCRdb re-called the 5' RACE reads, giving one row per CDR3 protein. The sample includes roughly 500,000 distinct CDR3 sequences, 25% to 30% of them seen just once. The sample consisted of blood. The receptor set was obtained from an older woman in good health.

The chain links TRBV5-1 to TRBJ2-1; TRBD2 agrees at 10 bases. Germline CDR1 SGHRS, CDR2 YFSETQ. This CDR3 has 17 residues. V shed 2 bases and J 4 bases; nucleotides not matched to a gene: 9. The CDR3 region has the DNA TGCGCCAGCAGCTTCAGCGGGGGGGCCTCCTATTACAATGAGCAGTTCTTC. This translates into CASSFSGGASYYNEQFF.

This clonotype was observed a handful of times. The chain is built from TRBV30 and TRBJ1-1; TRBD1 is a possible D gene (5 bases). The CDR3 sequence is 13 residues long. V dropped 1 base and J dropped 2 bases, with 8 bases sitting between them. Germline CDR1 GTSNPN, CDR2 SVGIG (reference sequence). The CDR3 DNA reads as TGTGCCTGGAGTGGGGACTTCAACACTGAAGCTTTCTTT. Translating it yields CAWSGDFNTEAFF. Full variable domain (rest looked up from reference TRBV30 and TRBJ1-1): SQTIHQWPATLVQPVGSPLSLECTVEGTSNPNLYWYRQAAGRGLQLLFYSVGIGQISSEVPQNLSASRPQDRQFILSSKKLLLSDSGFYLCAWSGDFNTEAFFGQGTRLTVV.

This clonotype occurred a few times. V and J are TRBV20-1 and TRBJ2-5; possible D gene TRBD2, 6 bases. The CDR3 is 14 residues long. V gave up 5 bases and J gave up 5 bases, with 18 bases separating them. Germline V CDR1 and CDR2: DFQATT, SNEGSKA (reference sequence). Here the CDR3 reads CSALPGLLEETQYF. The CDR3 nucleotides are TGCAGTGCTCTCCCGGGACTTTTAGAGGAGACCCAGTACTTC.

As DNA, the CDR3 is TGTGCCAGCTCACGGGGTCACGAAAAACTGTTTTTT. It encodes CASSRGHEKLFF. The chain joins TRBV18 to TRBJ1-4, with no clear D. CDR1 KGHSH and CDR2 LQKENI come from the germline V gene. V was shortened by 4 bases and J by 8 bases, with 8 bases between the two germline ends. This CDR3 comprises 12 residues.

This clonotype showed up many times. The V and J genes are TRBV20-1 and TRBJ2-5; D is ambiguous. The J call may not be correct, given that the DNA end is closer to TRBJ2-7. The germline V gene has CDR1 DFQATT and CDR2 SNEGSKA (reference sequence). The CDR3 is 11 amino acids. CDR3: CSARRNYEQYF. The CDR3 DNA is TGCAGTGCTAGGAGGAACTACGAGCAGTACTTC.

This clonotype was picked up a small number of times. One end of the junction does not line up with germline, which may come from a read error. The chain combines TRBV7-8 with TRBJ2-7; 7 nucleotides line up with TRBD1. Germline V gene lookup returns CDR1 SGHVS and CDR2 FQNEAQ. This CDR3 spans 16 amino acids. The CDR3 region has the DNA TGTGCCAGCAGCATCTTGGGACAGTCTTGGGGCTACGAGCGGTACTTC. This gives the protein CASSILGQSWGYERYF.

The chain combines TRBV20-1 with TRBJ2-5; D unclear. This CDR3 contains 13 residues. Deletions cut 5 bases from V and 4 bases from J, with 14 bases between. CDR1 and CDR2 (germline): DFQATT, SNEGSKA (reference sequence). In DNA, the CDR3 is TGCAGTGCTCCCCTTGTGACCCGAGAGACCCAGTACTTC. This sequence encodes CSAPLVTRETQYF.

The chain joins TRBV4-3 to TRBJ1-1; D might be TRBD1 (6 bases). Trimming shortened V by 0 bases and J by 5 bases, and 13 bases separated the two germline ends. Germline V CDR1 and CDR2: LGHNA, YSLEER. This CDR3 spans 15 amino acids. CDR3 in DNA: TGCGCCAGCAGCCAAGATCAGGGGCAGGGGACTGAAGCTTTCTTT. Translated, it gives CASSQDQGQGTEAFF.

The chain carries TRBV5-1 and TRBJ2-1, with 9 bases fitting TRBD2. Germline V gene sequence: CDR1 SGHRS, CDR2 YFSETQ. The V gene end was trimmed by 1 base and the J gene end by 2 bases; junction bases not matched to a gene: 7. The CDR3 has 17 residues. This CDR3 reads CASSLSASGVTYNEQFF. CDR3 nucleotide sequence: TGCGCCAGCAGCTTGTCGGCTAGCGGGGTTACCTACAATGAGCAGTTCTTC.

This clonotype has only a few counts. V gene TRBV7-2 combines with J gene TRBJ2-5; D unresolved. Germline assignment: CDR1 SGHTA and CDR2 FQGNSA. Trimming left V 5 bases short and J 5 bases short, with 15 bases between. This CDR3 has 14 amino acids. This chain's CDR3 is CASSPSTAMETQYF. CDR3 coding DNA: TGTGCCAGCAGCCCCTCAACTGCTATGGAGACCCAGTACTTC.

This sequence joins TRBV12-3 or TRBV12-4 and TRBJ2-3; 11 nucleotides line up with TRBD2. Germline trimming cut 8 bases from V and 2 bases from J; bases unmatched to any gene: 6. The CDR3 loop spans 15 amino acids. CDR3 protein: CASGRTSGYTDTQYF. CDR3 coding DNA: TGTGCCAGCGGGAGGACTAGCGGGTACACAGATACGCAGTATTTT.

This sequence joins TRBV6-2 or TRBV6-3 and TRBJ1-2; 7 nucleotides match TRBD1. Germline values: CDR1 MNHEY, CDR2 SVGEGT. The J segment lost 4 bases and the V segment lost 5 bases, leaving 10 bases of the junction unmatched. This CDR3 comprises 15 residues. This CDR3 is CASSTPTGFGYGYTF. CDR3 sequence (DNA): TGTGCCAGCAGTACGCCGACAGGGTTTGGCTATGGCTACACCTTC.

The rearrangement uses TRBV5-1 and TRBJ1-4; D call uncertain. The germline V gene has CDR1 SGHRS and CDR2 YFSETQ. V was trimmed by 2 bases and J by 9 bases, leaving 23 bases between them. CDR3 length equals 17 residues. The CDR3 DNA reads TGCGCCAGCAGCTTAGAGAATCCTGGGTCAACCCTGAAAAAACTGTTTTTT. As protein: CASSLENPGSTLKKLFF.

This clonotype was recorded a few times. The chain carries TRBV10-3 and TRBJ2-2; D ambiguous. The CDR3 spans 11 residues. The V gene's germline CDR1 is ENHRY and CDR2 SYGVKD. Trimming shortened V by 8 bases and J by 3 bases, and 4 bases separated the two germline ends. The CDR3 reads CAIGDTGELFF. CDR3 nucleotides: TGTGCCATCGGCGACACCGGGGAGCTGTTTTTT.

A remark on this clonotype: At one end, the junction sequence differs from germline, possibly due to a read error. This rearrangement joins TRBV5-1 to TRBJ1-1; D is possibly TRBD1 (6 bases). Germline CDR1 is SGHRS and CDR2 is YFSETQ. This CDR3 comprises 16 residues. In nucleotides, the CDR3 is TGCACCAGCAGCTTGTTACCCGGGACAATGAACACTGAAGCTTTCTTT. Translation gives CTSSLLPGTMNTEAFF.

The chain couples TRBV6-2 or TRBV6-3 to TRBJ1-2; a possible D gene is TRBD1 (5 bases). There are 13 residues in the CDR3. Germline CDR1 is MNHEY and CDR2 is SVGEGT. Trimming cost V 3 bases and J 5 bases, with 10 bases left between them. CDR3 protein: CASSYWTPYGYTF. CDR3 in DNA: TGTGCCAGCAGTTATTGGACACCTTATGGCTACACCTTC.

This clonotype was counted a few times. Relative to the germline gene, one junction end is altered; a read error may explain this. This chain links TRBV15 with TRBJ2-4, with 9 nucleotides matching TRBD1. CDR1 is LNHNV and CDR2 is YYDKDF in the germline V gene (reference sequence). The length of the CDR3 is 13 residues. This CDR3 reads CATSISGTGNVIF. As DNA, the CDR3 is TGTGCCACCAGCATCTCCGGGACAGGGAACGTTATCTTC.

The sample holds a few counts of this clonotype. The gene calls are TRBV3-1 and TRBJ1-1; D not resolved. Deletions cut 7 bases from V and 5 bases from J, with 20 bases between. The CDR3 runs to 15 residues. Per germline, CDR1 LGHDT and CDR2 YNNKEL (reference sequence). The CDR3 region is CASTPGDPVGTEAFF. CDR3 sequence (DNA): TGTGCCAGCACCCCTGGTGACCCCGTGGGGACTGAAGCTTTCTTT.

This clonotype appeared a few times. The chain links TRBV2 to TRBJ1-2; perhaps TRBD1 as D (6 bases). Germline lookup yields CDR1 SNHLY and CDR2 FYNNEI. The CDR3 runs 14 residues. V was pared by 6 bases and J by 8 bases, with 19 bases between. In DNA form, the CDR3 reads TGTGCCAGCAGACTACAAGGGGGGATGGGAGGCTACACCTTC. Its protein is CASRLQGGMGGYTF.

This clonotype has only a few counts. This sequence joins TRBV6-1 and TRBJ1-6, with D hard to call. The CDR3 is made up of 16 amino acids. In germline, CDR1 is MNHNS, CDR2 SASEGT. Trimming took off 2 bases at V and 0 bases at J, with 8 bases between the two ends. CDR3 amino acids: CASSEHTSSYNSPLHF. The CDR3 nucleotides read TGTGCCAGCAGTGAACACACCTCCTCCTATAATTCACCCCTCCACTTT.

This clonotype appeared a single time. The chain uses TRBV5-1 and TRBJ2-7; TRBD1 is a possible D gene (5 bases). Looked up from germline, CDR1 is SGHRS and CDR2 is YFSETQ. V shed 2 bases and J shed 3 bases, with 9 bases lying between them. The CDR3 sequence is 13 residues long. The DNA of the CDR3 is TGCGCCAGCAGCTTCCAGGGTAACTACGAGCAGTACTTC. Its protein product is CASSFQGNYEQYF.

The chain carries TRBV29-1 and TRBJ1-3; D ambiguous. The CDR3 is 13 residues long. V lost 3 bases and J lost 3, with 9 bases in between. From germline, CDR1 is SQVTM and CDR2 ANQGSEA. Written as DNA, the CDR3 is TGCAGCGTTGAGGACCCACTTGGAAACACCATATATTTT. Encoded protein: CSVEDPLGNTIYF.

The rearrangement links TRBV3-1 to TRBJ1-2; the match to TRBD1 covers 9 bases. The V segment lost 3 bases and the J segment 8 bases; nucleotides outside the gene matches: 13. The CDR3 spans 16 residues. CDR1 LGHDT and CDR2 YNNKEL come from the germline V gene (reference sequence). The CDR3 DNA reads TGTGCCAGCAGCCAGGACAGGGGACCTTCTTCCCGCGGCTACACCTTC. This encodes CASSQDRGPSSRGYTF.